The 19 T cell receptor beta chains below all came from one sample that was sequenced in a study of CD8 T cells in ankylosing spondylitis. TCRdb re-called the 5' RACE reads with MiXCR, one entry per CDR3 protein. The sample yields 150,000 to 200,000 distinct CDR3 sequences, roughly 30% seen once. Sequences were obtained from synovial fluid, either unsorted or a sorted T cell fraction (not recorded which). The receptors were gathered from a male donor with ankylosing spondylitis.

This clonotype was picked up a small number of times. The V gene is TRBV6-2 or TRBV6-3, the J gene TRBJ1-1, with 9 bases lining up with TRBD1. Per germline, CDR1 MNHEY and CDR2 SVGEGT. After removal of 0 bases from V and 8 bases from J, the junction contained 16 bases not matched to a gene. The CDR3 is 18 residues long. The CDR3 loop reads CASSYSTGGNRIRKEAFF. The CDR3 coding sequence is TGTGCCAGCAGTTACTCGACAGGGGGAAATCGGATACGCAAAGAAGCTTTCTTT.

This chain connects TRBV20-1 to TRBJ2-5; D call uncertain. Trimming shortened V by 0 bases and J by 4 bases, and 9 bases separated the two germline ends. This CDR3 has 13 amino acids. The germline V gene encodes CDR1 DFQATT and CDR2 SNEGSKA (reference sequence). The CDR3 DNA sequence: TGCAGTGCTAGAGATCCCCGTGGAGAGACCCAGTACTTC. It specifies CSARDPRGETQYF.

The rearrangement uses TRBV6-1 and TRBJ2-5; D is perhaps TRBD2 (5 bases). The CDR3 runs 13 residues. V lost 4 bases, J lost 4 bases, and 10 bases lay in between. Germline lookup yields CDR1 MNHNS and CDR2 SASEGT. The CDR3 nucleotides are TGTGCCAGCAGTGCGGGGTGGGGAGAGACCCAGTACTTC. It is translated as CASSAGWGETQYF.

The chain has TRBV14 and TRBJ2-3; D is unresolved. Trimming removed 2 bases from V and 4 bases from J, with 16 bases in between. This CDR3 region has 16 residues. Looked up from germline, CDR1 is SGHDN and CDR2 is FVKESK. CDR3 DNA: TGTGCCAGCAGCCAACGCGGACGGTTAATGGCAGATACGCAGTATTTT. Protein: CASSQRGRLMADTQYF.

This clonotype appeared many times. The J gene is TRBJ1-2, the V gene TRBV6-2 or TRBV6-3, with D maybe TRBD1 (5 bases). The CDR3 runs 12 residues. With 7 bases removed from V and 8 bases from J, the gap between germline ends came to 14 bases. Germline V lookup: CDR1 MNHEY, CDR2 SVGEGT. CDR3 sequence: CASTSGMLGYTF. CDR3 bases: TGTGCCAGCACCTCAGGGATGTTGGGCTACACCTTC.

V usage is TRBV29-1 and J usage is TRBJ2-7; 10 bases match TRBD1. V trimming: 2 bases; J trimming: 1 base; junction bases outside the gene matches: 5. The germline gives CDR1 SQVTM, CDR2 ANQGSEA. The CDR3 extends over 15 amino acids. The CDR3 DNA reads TGCAGCGTTGAATCCGGGACAGGGGTATCCTACGAGCAGTACTTC. Its translation is CSVESGTGVSYEQYF.

Notes on this clonotype: No conserved phenylalanine or tryptophan ends this CDR3, so it is likely a read error. V usage is TRBV28 and J usage is TRBJ2-2; perhaps TRBD2 as D (7 bases). CDR3 length: 14 residues. Germline-derived CDR1 and CDR2 are MDHEN and SYDVKM. Between the trimmed V and J ends, which lost 5 bases and 5 bases, there was a span of 12 bases. CDR3: CASSNAGATGELFS. In DNA, the CDR3 is TGTGCCAGCAGTAATGCGGGGGCGACCGGGGAGCTGTTTTCT.

The J gene is TRBJ2-7, the V gene TRBV7-2, with 7 bases identical to TRBD2. Germline loops: CDR1 SGHTA, CDR2 FQGNSA. The length of the CDR3 is 15 residues. The V and J ends lost 4 bases and 2 bases, in that order; junction bases with no gene match: 8. The CDR3: CASSYYRDYTYEQYF. CDR3 bases: TGTGCCAGCAGCTACTACCGGGACTACACCTACGAGCAGTACTTC.

This clonotype is categorized as medium-sized. The rearrangement joins TRBV3-1 to TRBJ2-7; 10 bases are a match to TRBD2. The CDR3 is made up of 14 amino acids. V was clipped by 5 bases and J by 1 base; unmatched bases: 2. CDR1 is LGHDT and CDR2 is YNNKEL in the germline V gene (reference sequence). CDR3 DNA sequence: TGTGCCAGCAGCTTTAGCGGGGGGTCCTACGAGCAGTACTTC. This gives the protein CASSFSGGSYEQYF.

This clonotype was recorded a few times. The CDR3 nucleotides read TGCAGCGTTGCTCGGGCAGCGAACACCGGGGAGCTGTTTTTT. It encodes CSVARAANTGELFF. This chain links TRBV29-1 with TRBJ2-2; D uncertain. This CDR3 comprises 14 residues. In germline, CDR1 is SQVTM, CDR2 ANQGSEA. V gave up 4 bases and J gave up 0 bases, with 9 bases separating them.

The chain uses TRBV27 and TRBJ2-5; either TRBD1 or TRBD2 may supply D (5 bases each). The germline V and J ends were trimmed by 5 bases and 4 bases, with 20 bases remaining between them. Germline CDR1 and CDR2: MNHEY and SMNVEV (reference sequence). The CDR3 has 16 residues. In DNA form, the CDR3 reads TGTGCCAGCAGTCCGAGGGGCGACACCAAAGGAGAGACCCAGTACTTC. Translating it yields CASSPRGDTKGETQYF.

This rearrangement joins TRBV27 to TRBJ1-4; D is unresolved. Trimming removed 2 bases at V and 0 bases at J, with 16 bases between. The CDR3 covers 18 residues. Germline V CDR1 and CDR2: MNHEY, SMNVEV (reference sequence). As DNA, the CDR3 is TGTGCCAGCAGTTTACGGGCAGGAGGTTCTGCAACTAATGAAAAACTGTTTTTT. Amino acid sequence: CASSLRAGGSATNEKLFF.

This clonotype was observed at least ten times. The rearrangement links TRBV29-1 to TRBJ2-3; D gene unclear. The germline gives CDR1 SQVTM, CDR2 ANQGSEA. Trimming pared 6 bases from V and 0 bases from J, leaving 7 bases between. The CDR3 has 12 amino acids. Here the CDR3 reads CSVAFSTDTQYF. Here the CDR3 DNA reads TGCAGCGTAGCCTTCAGCACAGATACGCAGTATTTT.

V is TRBV15 and J is TRBJ2-3; tentatively, D is TRBD1 or TRBD2 (5 bases each). Germline V lookup: CDR1 LNHNV, CDR2 YYDKDF (reference sequence). The CDR3 is 17 amino acids. V lost 5 bases to trimming and J lost 2 bases, with 20 bases between them. In DNA form, the CDR3 reads TGTGCCACCAGCCTCGGGGCGGAAAAAACCTACACAGATACGCAGTATTTT. Its protein product is CATSLGAEKTYTDTQYF.

This clonotype has a handful of counts. In DNA, the CDR3 is TGTGCCAGCAGTCCGAGACAGGTTACGTACACTGAAGCTTTCTTT. It encodes CASSPRQVTYTEAFF. The chain recombines TRBV27 with TRBJ1-1; possible D gene TRBD1, 6 bases. The V gene's germline CDR1 is MNHEY and CDR2 SMNVEV (reference sequence). The CDR3 loop spans 15 amino acids. The V end was cut by 5 bases, the J end by 3 bases, with 16 bases between.

In its sample, this clonotype was seen a few times. The V gene is TRBV10-3, the J gene TRBJ2-3, with D perhaps TRBD2 (5 bases). This CDR3 has 14 residues. The germline CDR1 and CDR2 sequences are ENHRY and SYGVKD. Trimming removed 8 bases at V and 0 bases at J, with 12 bases between. Here the CDR3 reads CAIGVSGSTDTQYF. CDR3 DNA: TGTGCCATCGGGGTGAGCGGCAGCACAGATACGCAGTATTTT.

The chain uses TRBV20-1 and TRBJ1-6; 8 positions match TRBD1. This CDR3 spans 16 amino acids. The J segment lost 7 bases and the V segment lost 0 bases, leaving 8 bases of the junction unmatched. The germline V gene has CDR1 DFQATT and CDR2 SNEGSKA (reference sequence). The CDR3 DNA sequence: TGCAGTGCTAGAGATACGGGTACAGGGGGGAATTCACCCCTCCACTTT. This translates into CSARDTGTGGNSPLHF.

The rearrangement joins TRBV7-8 to TRBJ2-2; TRBD2 matches at 14 bases. With 5 bases clipped from V and 3 bases from J, the junction kept 8 bases outside the gene matches. Looked up from germline, CDR1 is SGHVS and CDR2 is FQNEAQ. The CDR3 length is 18 residues. The CDR3 region is CASSKTTSGGADTGELFF. The CDR3 coding sequence is TGTGCCAGCAGCAAGACGACTAGCGGGGGGGCCGACACCGGGGAGCTGTTTTTT.

The chain uses TRBV28 and TRBJ1-1, with D possibly being TRBD1 (6 bases). Germline V lookup: CDR1 MDHEN, CDR2 SYDVKM. Trimming pared 10 bases from V and 3 bases from J, leaving 15 bases between. This CDR3 has 13 amino acids. CDR3 protein: CATREAGDTEAFF. CDR3 DNA sequence: TGTGCCACCAGGGAGGCAGGGGACACTGAAGCTTTCTTT. The full variable domain, its missing parts supplied by reference TRBV28 and TRBJ1-1, is DVKVTQSSRYLVKRTGEKVFLECVQDMDHENMFWYRQDPGLGLRLIYFSYDVKMKEKGDIPEGYSVSREKKERFSLILESASTNQTSMYLCATREAGDTEAFFGQGTRLTVV.